Presented here are 12 T cell receptor beta chains from one specimen sequenced in a study of T cells in Graves' hyperthyroidism and ophthalmopathy. The investigators amplified TCR beta CDR3 regions from RNA transcripts. Primed by the HTBI set, a first-round RT-PCR was run on the TCR CDR3. One entry per CDR3 protein, called by TCRdb with MiXCR from the multiplex PCR reads. The table lists around 530,000 distinct CDR3 sequences, 17% of them singletons. The specimen was blood. These receptors all come from a woman aged 18-35 years with Graves' ophthalmopathy.

The J gene is TRBJ1-6, the V gene TRBV27; 9 bases are shared with TRBD1. The germline V gene has CDR1 MNHEY and CDR2 SMNVEV (reference sequence). V shed 4 bases, J shed 5 bases, and the junction held 6 bases outside the gene matches. This CDR3 has 16 amino acids. The CDR3 DNA follows: TGTGCCAGCAGTTCACAACAGGGGGCGCATAATTCACCCCTCCACTTT. Protein: CASSSQQGAHNSPLHF.

This clonotype was found many times. The gene calls are TRBV12-3 or TRBV12-4 and TRBJ2-2; 12 positions agree with TRBD2. CDR3 length: 16 residues. Trimming removed 7 bases from V and 7 bases from J; junction bases left unmatched: 10. CDR3 region: CASTSTSGGVVGELFF. The CDR3 nucleotides read TGTGCCAGCACCTCGACTAGCGGGGGAGTTGTCGGGGAGCTGTTTTTT.

This clonotype was found a few times. The V and J genes are TRBV29-1 and TRBJ2-5, with 9 bases identical to TRBD2. V shed 4 bases and J 5 bases; nucleotides not matched to a gene: 2. Germline-derived CDR1 and CDR2 are SQVTM and ANQGSEA. The CDR3 is 12 amino acids. CDR3 residues: CSVGTSDETQYF. DNA for the CDR3: TGCAGCGTTGGGACTAGCGACGAGACCCAGTACTTC.

The chain uses TRBV20-1 and TRBJ2-5, with D tentatively TRBD2 (6 bases). Germline CDR1 DFQATT, CDR2 SNEGSKA (reference sequence). The V end lost 4 bases, the J end lost 4 bases, and 16 bases lay between the germline ends. The CDR3 sequence is 14 residues long. CDR3 coding DNA: TGCAGTGCTATCGGACTACCCGGGAGAGAGACCCAGTACTTC. This sequence encodes CSAIGLPGRETQYF.

This clonotype has a count of ten or more. The J gene is TRBJ1-3, the V gene TRBV12-3 or TRBV12-4; 9 bases align to TRBD1. V lost 6 bases, J lost 0 bases, and 3 bases stayed unmatched. The CDR3 spans 15 residues. Written as DNA, the CDR3 is TGTGCCAGCAGGCTGACAGGGGGCTCTGGAAACACCATATATTTT. It translates to CASRLTGGSGNTIYF.

This clonotype was seen repeatedly, ten times or more. The chain links TRBV28 to TRBJ1-1, with D perhaps matching TRBD1 (5 bases). With 10 bases removed from V and 4 bases from J, the gap between germline ends came to 16 bases. The CDR3 contains 13 residues. Germline values: CDR1 MDHEN, CDR2 SYDVKM. The CDR3 coding sequence is TGTGCCACCTCCCAGGGAAGAGGCACTGAAGCTTTCTTT. Its translation is CATSQGRGTEAFF. Supplemented by reference TRBV28 and TRBJ1-1, the full variable domain reads DVKVTQSSRYLVKRTGEKVFLECVQDMDHENMFWYRQDPGLGLRLIYFSYDVKMKEKGDIPEGYSVSREKKERFSLILESASTNQTSMYLCATSQGRGTEAFFGQGTRLTVV.

There are a few counts of this clonotype. The chain employs TRBV9 and TRBJ1-5; D possibly corresponds to TRBD1 (5 bases). This CDR3 has 19 amino acids. V was shortened by 0 bases and J by 0 bases, with 19 bases between the two germline ends. Germline V gene lookup returns CDR1 SGDLS and CDR2 YYNGEE. CDR3 amino acids: CASSVAEGARGFSNQPQHF. The CDR3 DNA is TGTGCCAGCAGCGTAGCCGAGGGAGCCCGGGGGTTTAGCAATCAGCCCCAGCATTTT.

This clonotype was counted only a few times. The chain joins TRBV7-6 to TRBJ1-1; D call uncertain. Germline lookup yields CDR1 SGHVS and CDR2 FNYEAQ. V was pared by 5 bases and J by 3 bases, with 7 bases between. The length of the CDR3 is 12 residues. The CDR3 reads CASSLDHTEAFF. The CDR3 DNA is TGTGCCAGCAGCCTGGACCACACTGAAGCTTTCTTT.

This clonotype occurred many times. The chain couples TRBV30 to TRBJ1-3; D is perhaps TRBD1 (5 bases). Germline assignment: CDR1 GTSNPN and CDR2 SVGIG (reference sequence). The CDR3 has 14 residues. Trimming took 5 bases from V and 0 from J, leaving 11 bases between them. CDR3 nucleotides: TGTGCCTGGGGGGCCGGGAACTCTGGAAACACCATATATTTT. Protein sequence: CAWGAGNSGNTIYF.

At least ten counts were recorded for this clonotype. V and J are TRBV28 and TRBJ2-7, with TRBD1 identical over 9 bases. The germline gives CDR1 MDHEN, CDR2 SYDVKM. V was clipped by 6 bases and J by 0 bases; unmatched bases: 6. The CDR3 totals 15 residues. DNA for the CDR3: TGTGCCAGCAGGGACCGGGACAGGGACTCCTACGAGCAGTACTTC. As protein: CASRDRDRDSYEQYF.

This clonotype was observed a handful of times. One base away lies a much larger clone, so this may be a sequencing read error. The rearrangement links TRBV7-6 to TRBJ1-1, with D uncertain. The CDR3 runs to 16 residues. V lost 2 bases and J lost 1, with 14 bases in between. Germline CDR1 reads SGHVS; CDR2 reads FNYEAQ. CDR3 residues: CASSLTWESTNTEAFF. The CDR3 nucleotides read TGTGCCAGCAGCTTAACTTGGGAGTCAACGAACACTGAAGCTTTCTTT.

This rearrangement joins TRBV13 to TRBJ2-1; TRBD2 aligns across 8 bases. Germline V gene lookup returns CDR1 PRHDT and CDR2 FYEKMQ (reference sequence). J gave up 4 bases and V 4 bases, and 6 bases lay outside the gene matches. This CDR3 is built from 15 residues. Written as DNA, the CDR3 is TGTGCCAGCAGCTCACTAGCGGAAAATTACAATGAGCAGTTCTTC. It encodes CASSSLAENYNEQFF.